These 21 T cell receptor beta chains share one sample of origin, sequenced in a study of blood T cell repertoires in COVID-19. Sequencing was performed with immunoSEQ multiplex PCR; in TCRdb, only in-frame clones are kept and a portion is missing. The repertoire holds around 250,000 clones, with roughly nine tenths as singletons. Sample: peripheral blood. Receptors were obtained from a man aged 60-69 years with acute or convalescent COVID-19.

This clone appeared once. V gene TRBV28 combines with J gene TRBJ2-7; TRBD1 aligns across 7 bases. This CDR3 region has 16 residues. The V and J ends lost 6 bases and 5 bases, in that order; junction bases with no gene match: 16. The germline V gene has CDR1 MDHEN and CDR2 SYDVKM. Here the CDR3 reads CASSGHAEGARDEQYF. For the CDR3, the DNA is TGTGCCAGCAGCGGCCACGCCGAGGGGGCGCGAGACGAGCAGTACTTC.

The chain couples TRBV27 to TRBJ2-1; 9 nucleotides line up with TRBD1. The CDR3 length is 15 residues. CDR1 and CDR2 from the germline V gene are MNHEY and SMNVEV (reference sequence). V was clipped by 6 bases and J by 4 bases; unmatched bases: 7. The CDR3 here is CASSYRDRAYNEQFF. DNA of the CDR3: TGTGCCAGCAGCTACCGGGACAGGGCTTACAATGAGCAGTTCTTC.

The chain recombines TRBV2 with TRBJ1-4; possible D gene TRBD1, 5 bases. The V end lost 8 bases, the J end lost 5 bases, and 12 bases lay between the germline ends. The CDR3 is made up of 13 amino acids. CDR1 is SNHLY, CDR2 FYNNEI, per germline. This chain's CDR3 is CASLGQQNEKLFF. In nucleotides, the CDR3 is TGTGCCAGCTTGGGGCAGCAAAATGAAAAACTGTTTTTT.

The rearrangement joins TRBV7-9 to TRBJ1-4; 7 bases align to TRBD1. This CDR3 comprises 17 residues. With V trimmed by 4 bases and J by 0 bases, 8 bases remained unmatched. Germline V gives CDR1 SEHNR, CDR2 FQNEAQ (reference sequence). Written as DNA, the CDR3 is TGTGCCAGCAGCTCGGGACAGATGACTGCAACTAATGAAAAACTGTTTTTT. Translated: CASSSGQMTATNEKLFF.

V usage is TRBV28 and J usage is TRBJ2-5; 9 bases match TRBD1. This CDR3 spans 14 amino acids. CDR1 and CDR2 from the germline V gene are MDHEN and SYDVKM. With 10 bases clipped from V and 5 bases from J, the junction kept 11 bases outside the gene matches. CDR3 region: CAIMTGGLGETQYF. The CDR3 nucleotides are TGTGCCATAATGACAGGGGGTCTCGGGGAGACCCAGTACTTC.

This chain links TRBV30 with TRBJ1-2, with TRBD1 identical over 8 bases. CDR3 size: 14 residues. V shed 3 bases and J 3 bases; nucleotides not matched to a gene: 6. The germline V gene has CDR1 GTSNPN and CDR2 SVGIG (reference sequence). The CDR3 protein is CAWRKQGVHYGYTF. CDR3 nucleotide sequence: TGTGCCTGGAGGAAACAGGGGGTTCACTATGGCTACACCTTC.

This clone has more than one count but fewer than ten. This sample also contains other DNA sequences that code for the same CDR3. This chain connects TRBV7-9 to TRBJ1-2, with unresolved D. Germline V gene data show CDR1 as SEHNR and CDR2 as FQNEAQ (reference sequence). V dropped 3 bases and J dropped 8 bases, with 10 bases sitting between them. The CDR3 length is 12 residues. CDR3 protein: CASSFPGRGYTF. The CDR3 DNA reads TGTGCCAGCAGCTTCCCCGGCAGGGGCTACACCTTC.

The rearrangement uses TRBV6-5 and TRBJ1-4; D not certain. This CDR3 spans 15 amino acids. CDR1 is MNHEY, CDR2 SVGAGI, per germline. V dropped 0 bases and J dropped 4 bases, with 9 bases sitting between them. CDR3 bases: TGTGCCAGCAGTTACTCCTGGGCCGATAATGAAAAACTGTTTTTT. Encoded protein: CASSYSWADNEKLFF.

This clone was detected many times. J is TRBJ2-2 and V is TRBV11-2; D is possibly TRBD1 (6 bases). The CDR3 is made up of 17 amino acids. Germline assignment: CDR1 SGHAT and CDR2 FQNNGV. V gave up 3 bases and J gave up 0 bases, with 14 bases separating them. The CDR3 DNA reads TGTGCCAGCAGCTTCCTGAGGGGACAACCGAACACCGGGGAGCTGTTTTTT. Translating it yields CASSFLRGQPNTGELFF.

This chain joins TRBV27 and TRBJ2-3; 7 bases fit TRBD2. The V gene end was trimmed by 2 bases and the J gene end by 5 bases; junction bases not matched to a gene: 13. This CDR3 contains 17 residues. Looked up from germline, CDR1 is MNHEY and CDR2 is SMNVEV (reference sequence). This CDR3 is CASSLDPGLGGGDTQYF. CDR3 coding DNA: TGTGCCAGCAGTTTAGACCCTGGGCTCGGCGGGGGAGATACGCAGTATTTT.

The rearrangement joins TRBV19 to TRBJ2-1; TRBD2 agrees at 13 bases. The CDR3 contains 14 residues. V was clipped by 5 bases and J by 5 bases; unmatched bases: 0. Germline lookup yields CDR1 LNHDA and CDR2 SQIVND (reference sequence). CDR3 loop: CASSGTSGDNEQFF. In DNA form, the CDR3 reads TGTGCCAGTAGTGGGACTAGCGGGGACAATGAGCAGTTCTTC.

Only a few counts were recorded for this clone. This chain connects TRBV20-1 to TRBJ2-7; D not certain. The ends were cut back, 7 bases at V and 3 bases at J, with 7 bases in the middle. CDR3 length: 10 amino acids. Germline CDR1 and CDR2: DFQATT and SNEGSKA (reference sequence). The CDR3 coding sequence is TGCAGTGTTCCGTTCTACGAGCAGTACTTC. It codes for CSVPFYEQYF.

The genes are TRBV28 and TRBJ2-6; D possibly corresponds to TRBD1 (6 bases). Germline V gene data show CDR1 as MDHEN and CDR2 as SYDVKM. The V gene lost 5 bases and the J gene lost 0 bases, with 11 bases spanning the gap. The CDR3 is 16 residues long. CDR3 in amino acids: CASSPSDSSGANVLTF. CDR3 in DNA: TGTGCCAGCAGTCCTTCGGACAGCTCTGGGGCCAACGTCCTGACTTTC.

This clone was found a few times. The chain has TRBV15 and TRBJ1-5; tentative D call: TRBD1 (6 bases). Trimming left V 1 base short and J 3 bases short, with 19 bases between. Germline-derived CDR1 and CDR2 are LNHNV and YYDKDF (reference sequence). There are 18 residues in the CDR3. Here the CDR3 reads CATSRAGAGDIYNQPQHF. DNA of the CDR3: TGTGCCACCAGCAGAGCAGGGGCAGGGGACATATACAATCAGCCCCAGCATTTT.

V and J are TRBV30 and TRBJ1-1; D unclear. Between the trimmed V and J ends, which lost 2 bases and 1 base, there was a span of 14 bases. There are 15 residues in the CDR3. Germline V gene data show CDR1 as GTSNPN and CDR2 as SVGIG (reference sequence). CDR3 sequence reads: CAWSPIWPKNTEAFF. CDR3 nucleotides: TGTGCCTGGAGTCCCATCTGGCCGAAGAACACTGAAGCTTTCTTT.

V and J are TRBV24-1 and TRBJ2-5; 8 bases map to TRBD2. The CDR3 loop spans 15 amino acids. The trim removed 2 bases at V and 7 bases at J, leaving 8 bases unmatched. From germline, CDR1 is KGHDR and CDR2 SFDVKD. The CDR3 spells CATSDYAGGKGTQYF. DNA of the CDR3: TGTGCCACCAGTGATTACGCGGGGGGAAAGGGGACCCAGTACTTC.

The chain links TRBV4-3 to TRBJ1-3; possible D gene TRBD1, 5 bases. Germline V gene lookup returns CDR1 LGHNA and CDR2 YSLEER. This CDR3 has 16 amino acids. Trimming took off 0 bases at V and 5 bases at J, with 14 bases between the two ends. The DNA for the CDR3 is TGCGCCAGCAGCCAAGATTTAATCCAGGGAAGAAACACCATATATTTT. Its translation is CASSQDLIQGRNTIYF.

The rearrangement joins TRBV30 to TRBJ1-2; D uncertain. The CDR3 runs 14 residues. V was clipped by 0 bases and J by 3 bases, with 11 bases between them. CDR1 and CDR2 from the germline V gene are GTSNPN and SVGIG (reference sequence). CDR3 DNA sequence: TGTGCCTGGAGTGTACGCGGAGGAGACTATGGCTACACCTTC. This sequence encodes CAWSVRGGDYGYTF.

This clone has just a few counts. The genes are TRBV4-3 and TRBJ2-2, with TRBD1 as a possible D gene (5 bases). The CDR3 consists of 17 residues. V was pared by 3 bases and J by 0 bases, with 14 bases between. CDR1 LGHNA and CDR2 YSLEER come from the germline V gene. The CDR3 spells CASSQASRGSNTGELFF. CDR3 in DNA: TGCGCCAGCAGCCAGGCTTCTAGGGGCTCGAACACCGGGGAGCTGTTTTTT.

The rearrangement uses TRBV19 and TRBJ2-4; the D gene is possibly TRBD2 (6 bases). V lost 4 bases to trimming and J lost 11 bases, with 18 bases between them. Germline V lookup: CDR1 LNHDA, CDR2 SQIVND (reference sequence). This CDR3 spans 14 amino acids. The CDR3 coding sequence is TGTGCCAGTAGTACCCCCCCCGGGAGAGGCGTTCAGTACTTC. Translated, it gives CASSTPPGRGVQYF.

The chain uses TRBV28 and TRBJ2-5; 7 bases map to TRBD2. The CDR3 extends over 13 amino acids. Germline trimming cut 2 bases from V and 5 bases from J; bases unmatched to any gene: 2. Germline loops: CDR1 MDHEN, CDR2 SYDVKM. The CDR3, as DNA: TGTGCCAGCAGTTTAAGTAGCGGGGAGACCCAGTACTTC. Residues: CASSLSSGETQYF.